These 26 T cell receptor beta chains were all obtained from the same sample, sequenced in a study of blood T cells in healthy people across ages. The use of a sample-barcoded 5' primer and a J-beta primer mix characterized a second PCR of about 6 to 12 cycles. TCRdb re-derived calls from the 5' RACE reads in MiXCR, one entry per CDR3 protein. This sample carries around 1,000,000 distinct CDR3 sequences, about 23% of them seen once, and the ten largest clones take 0.75%. The same data also went into a second study, on T cells of mothers and their children.

Sequences were obtained from blood. The receptors were gathered from a girl aged 2 to 10 in good health.

A single count supports this clonotype. The junction and the germline gene differ at one end; a read error may be behind it. The rearrangement links TRBV3-1 to TRBJ2-1, with D possibly called TRBD1 or TRBD2 (5 bases each). CDR3 size: 12 residues. Germline V gene sequence: CDR1 LGHDT, CDR2 YNNKEL (reference sequence). The CDR3 spells CVSSPGGNEQFF. The CDR3 nucleotides are TGTGTCAGCAGCCCTGGGGGCAATGAGCAGTTCTTC.

This clonotype has just a few counts. DNA of the CDR3: TGTGCCAGTGAACGGCAGGGTCGGGGCTATGGCTACACCTTC. It codes for CASERQGRGYGYTF. This chain joins TRBV7-2 and TRBJ1-2; D possibly corresponds to TRBD1 (5 bases). Trimming removed 9 bases at V and 4 bases at J, with 18 bases between. In germline, CDR1 is SGHTA, CDR2 FQGNSA. The CDR3 spans 14 residues. Using reference TRBV7-2 and TRBJ1-2 for the parts outside the CDR3, the full variable domain is GAGVSQSPSNKVTEKGKDVELRCDPISGHTALYWYRQSLGQGLEFLIYFQGNSAPDKSGLPSDRFSAERTGGSVSTLTIQRTQQEDSAVYLCASERQGRGYGYTFGSGTRLTVV.

This clonotype has more than one count but fewer than ten. The germline gene is not matched at one end of the junction; a read error may be the cause. V and J are TRBV15 and TRBJ1-2; D gene uncertain. Germline values: CDR1 LNHNV, CDR2 YYDKDF (reference sequence). This CDR3 is 16 amino acids long. The chain's CDR3 is CATSTIGPEARYDYTF. For the CDR3, the DNA is TGTGCCACCAGCACTATAGGTCCGGAGGCGCGCTATGACTACACCTTC. Combining the CDR3 with reference TRBV15 and TRBJ1-2 gives the whole variable domain DAMVIQNPRYQVTQFGKPVTLSCSQTLNHNVMYWYQQKSSQAPKLLFHYYDKDFNNEADTPDNFQSRRPNTSFCFLDIRSPGLGDTAMYLCATSTIGPEARYDYTFGSGTRLTVV.

Note on this clonotype: A clone one base away is much larger, so this may be a read error. This chain joins TRBV15 and TRBJ1-4, with D hard to call. Germline CDR1 reads LNHNV; CDR2 reads YYDKDF (reference sequence). CDR3 length equals 15 residues. CDR3 region: CATSRDRTTNEKLLF. The DNA of the CDR3 is TGTGCCACCAGCAGAGACCGTACAACTAATGAAAAACTGCTTTTT.

About this clonotype: It is likely a read error, because the conserved phenylalanine at the end of the CDR3 is missing. Because the CDR3's place on the DNA is in doubt, the DNA is left out and the CDR3 is given as listed by TCRdb. This chain uses TRBV21-1 with TRBJ2-1; the DNA was not compared with TRBD2, the D call given in the table. TRBV21-1 is noted as a pseudogene. Including both end residues, the CDR3 is 15 amino acids long. The CDR3 spells CASSQTSGRVDEQFS.

On this clonotype itself: A clone one base away is much larger, so this may be a read error. CDR3 sequence reads: CASREGNGELFF. The CDR3, as DNA: TGTGCCAGCAGGGAGGGGAACGGGGAGCTGTTTTTT. The chain uses TRBV13 and TRBJ2-2; D may be TRBD2 (6 bases). In germline, CDR1 is PRHDT, CDR2 FYEKMQ (reference sequence). The CDR3 runs 12 residues. V was trimmed by 6 bases and J by 7 bases, leaving 9 bases between them.

The rearrangement uses TRBV7-8 and TRBJ2-5; possibly TRBD2 for D (5 bases). Trimming pared 8 bases from V and 4 bases from J, leaving 17 bases between. This CDR3 has 14 amino acids. Germline V lookup: CDR1 SGHVS, CDR2 FQNEAQ. This CDR3 is CASSLQLVGETQYF. CDR3 sequence (DNA): TGTGCCAGCTCCTTACAACTAGTGGGAGAGACCCAGTACTTC. Full variable domain (outside the CDR3, taken from reference TRBV7-8 and TRBJ2-5): GAGVSQSPRYKVAKRGQDVALRCDPISGHVSLFWYQQALGQGPEFLTYFQNEAQLDKSGLPSDRFFAERPEGSVSTLKIQRTQQEDSAVYLCASSLQLVGETQYFGPGTRLLVL.

This clonotype was detected a few times. This rearrangement joins TRBV3-1 to TRBJ1-1; D remains ambiguous. Germline-derived CDR1 and CDR2 are LGHDT and YNNKEL (reference sequence). Trimming removed 0 bases at V and 10 bases at J, with 12 bases between. The length of the CDR3 is 13 residues. CDR3 in DNA: TGTGCCAGCAGCCAAGATGCGGGCGCGGGAGCTTTCTTT. Amino acids: CASSQDAGAGAFF.

This clonotype turned up a few times. V is TRBV29-1 and J is TRBJ2-5; D remains ambiguous. Trimming took 5 bases from V and 1 from J, leaving 5 bases between them. This CDR3 comprises 11 residues. The germline V gene encodes CDR1 SQVTM and CDR2 ANQGSEA. The CDR3 sequence is CSVSAQETQYF. The DNA of the CDR3 is TGCAGCGTTTCCGCCCAAGAGACCCAGTACTTC. The complete variable domain, with remaining parts taken from reference TRBV29-1 and TRBJ2-5, reads SAVISQKPSRDICQRGTSLTIQCQVDSQVTMMFWYRQQPGQSLTLIATANQGSEATYESGFVIDKFPISRPNLTFSTLTVSNMSPEDSSIYLCSVSAQETQYFGPGTRLLVL.

The chain is built from TRBV27 and TRBJ2-7; weak D call: TRBD2 (6 bases). CDR1 MNHEY and CDR2 SMNVEV come from the germline V gene (reference sequence). The CDR3 length is 15 residues. The V end was cut by 0 bases, the J end by 2 bases, with 11 bases between. The CDR3 sequence is CASSLSGRGPYEQYF. CDR3 DNA sequence: TGTGCCAGCAGTTTATCCGGGCGGGGTCCCTACGAGCAGTACTTC.

V and J are TRBV7-9 and TRBJ1-2, with a possible D match to TRBD1 (5 bases). V lost 0 bases, J lost 2 bases, and 10 bases lay in between. CDR3 size: 15 residues. In germline, CDR1 is SEHNR, CDR2 FQNEAQ (reference sequence). CDR3 nucleotides: TGTGCCAGCAGCTTAGCCTCAGGGCCGAACTATGGCTACACCTTC. It encodes CASSLASGPNYGYTF.

V usage is TRBV27 and J usage is TRBJ2-5; D remains unclear. Germline values: CDR1 MNHEY, CDR2 SMNVEV (reference sequence). This CDR3 region has 13 residues. Trimming removed 6 bases from V and 7 bases from J, with 15 bases in between. The CDR3 coding sequence is TGTGCCAGCAGCCCGGGCCTAGACTGGACCCAGTACTTC. Encoded protein: CASSPGLDWTQYF.

CDR3 sequence (DNA): TGCAGCGTTGAATGGATTGAAGAGACCCAGTACTTC. Encoded protein: CSVEWIEETQYF. The V gene is TRBV29-1, the J gene TRBJ2-5; D remains ambiguous. V lost 2 bases to trimming and J lost 3 bases, with 7 bases between them. The germline V gene encodes CDR1 SQVTM and CDR2 ANQGSEA. This CDR3 is built from 12 residues.

The V call is TRBV11-2, the J call TRBJ2-5, with D hard to call. This CDR3 is built from 13 residues. Germline lookup yields CDR1 SGHAT and CDR2 FQNNGV. V dropped 3 bases and J dropped 2 bases, with 7 bases sitting between them. CDR3 DNA sequence: TGTGCCAGCAGCTTTATGCGACAAGAGACCCAGTACTTC. This gives the protein CASSFMRQETQYF.

This chain joins TRBV9 and TRBJ1-2; a weak D match, TRBD1 (6 bases). V lost 0 bases and J 0 bases, leaving 15 bases between the germline ends. CDR3 length equals 17 residues. Germline values: CDR1 SGDLS, CDR2 YYNGEE. The CDR3, as DNA: TGTGCCAGCAGCGTAGGGGGCACAGGGCTAGCTAACTATGGCTACACCTTC. Encoded protein: CASSVGGTGLANYGYTF.

This clonotype was recorded once. This chain connects TRBV9 to TRBJ1-1, with TRBD1 matching 8 bases. CDR3 size: 15 residues. J lost 4 bases, V lost 2 bases, and 7 bases had no gene match. Germline loops: CDR1 SGDLS, CDR2 YYNGEE. The CDR3 reads CASSVNTRGPTEAFF. DNA for the CDR3: TGTGCCAGCAGCGTTAACACCAGGGGGCCCACTGAAGCTTTCTTT.

The sample holds a few counts of this clonotype. J is TRBJ1-4 and V is TRBV2; 11 bases align to TRBD1. With V trimmed by 6 bases and J by 1 base, 4 bases remained unmatched. The CDR3 spans 16 residues. CDR1 and CDR2 from the germline V gene are SNHLY and FYNNEI. CDR3 sequence (DNA): TGTGCCAGCAGCTGGGACAGGGGGTTAACTAATGAAAAACTGTTTTTT. Protein sequence: CASSWDRGLTNEKLFF.

V and J are TRBV27 and TRBJ1-2; unclear D gene. The V end lost 4 bases, the J end lost 4 bases, and 16 bases lay between the germline ends. This CDR3 region has 15 residues. The V gene's germline CDR1 is MNHEY and CDR2 SMNVEV (reference sequence). Here the CDR3 reads CASSSDWSLSYGYTF. CDR3 sequence (DNA): TGTGCCAGCAGTTCCGACTGGTCCCTTTCCTATGGCTACACCTTC.

This clonotype was seen a few times. The chain has TRBV14 and TRBJ2-3; 7 nucleotides align to TRBD2. The length of the CDR3 is 16 residues. Trimming cost V 1 base and J 2 bases; bases outside gene matches: 6. Looked up from germline, CDR1 is SGHDN and CDR2 is FVKESK. The CDR3 sequence is CASSQVPSGFTDTQYF. The CDR3 DNA sequence: TGTGCCAGCAGCCAAGTGCCTAGCGGTTTCACAGATACGCAGTATTTT. Full variable domain (outside the CDR3, taken from reference TRBV14 and TRBJ2-3): EAGVTQFPSHSVIEKGQTVTLRCDPISGHDNLYWYRRVMGKEIKFLLHFVKESKQDESGMPNNRFLAERTGGTYSTLKVQPAELEDSGVYFCASSQVPSGFTDTQYFGPGTRLTVL.

The V and J genes are TRBV7-2 and TRBJ2-1; either TRBD1 or TRBD2 may fit D (5 bases each). Germline V gene sequence: CDR1 SGHTA, CDR2 FQGNSA. V was pared by 5 bases and J by 0 bases, with 14 bases between. This CDR3 has 16 amino acids. CDR3 in amino acids: CASSPSRDRSYNEQFF. CDR3 sequence (DNA): TGTGCCAGCAGCCCGAGCCGGGACCGCTCCTACAATGAGCAGTTCTTC.

V gene TRBV28 combines with J gene TRBJ1-5; 9 nucleotides match TRBD1. Germline CDR1 MDHEN, CDR2 SYDVKM. With 7 bases clipped from V and 5 bases from J, the junction kept 18 bases outside the gene matches. CDR3 size: 18 residues. The CDR3 loop is CASTTPGTGQLEDQPQHF. The CDR3 nucleotides are TGTGCCAGCACCACCCCCGGGACAGGGCAGTTGGAGGATCAGCCCCAGCATTTT. Full variable domain (remainder filled in from reference TRBV28 and TRBJ1-5): DVKVTQSSRYLVKRTGEKVFLECVQDMDHENMFWYRQDPGLGLRLIYFSYDVKMKEKGDIPEGYSVSREKKERFSLILESASTNQTSMYLCASTTPGTGQLEDQPQHFGDGTRLSIL.

J is TRBJ1-4 and V is TRBV19; D may be TRBD1 (5 bases). With 4 bases removed from V and 10 bases from J, the gap between germline ends came to 19 bases. The CDR3 has 15 amino acids. The germline V gene has CDR1 LNHDA and CDR2 SQIVND (reference sequence). DNA of the CDR3: TGTGCCAGTAGTAATGAAAAAGAGGTGAGGGGAAAACTGTTTTTT. Translated: CASSNEKEVRGKLFF.

The chain combines TRBV20-1 with TRBJ2-3; maybe TRBD2 (6 bases). Deletions cut 1 base from V and 5 bases from J, with 16 bases between. CDR1 and CDR2 (germline): DFQATT, SNEGSKA (reference sequence). This CDR3 has 15 residues. Here the CDR3 DNA reads TGCAGTGCTAGAGTTGCCGGGGGAGGAGTAGATACGCAGTATTTT. Translated, it gives CSARVAGGGVDTQYF.

This chain connects TRBV9 to TRBJ1-1, with 9 nucleotides matching TRBD1. This CDR3 comprises 15 residues. Germline-derived CDR1 and CDR2 are SGDLS and YYNGEE. V lost 4 bases to trimming and J lost 5 bases; unmatched junction nucleotides: 9. The CDR3 DNA reads TGTGCCAGCAGCCCAGATACAGGGGGCGTAACTGAAGCTTTCTTT. This translates into CASSPDTGGVTEAFF.

The rearrangement links TRBV9 to TRBJ1-2, with 7 bases matching TRBD1. CDR1 and CDR2 from the germline V gene are SGDLS and YYNGEE. The J segment lost 8 bases and the V segment lost 3 bases, leaving 22 bases of the junction unmatched. The length of the CDR3 is 18 residues. The CDR3 DNA is TGTGCCAGCAGCGCGCCCTTCGGACAGGCCATCCCACGCGGAGGCTACACCTTC. Residues: CASSAPFGQAIPRGGYTF. Together with reference TRBV9 and TRBJ1-2, the CDR3 gives the full variable domain: DSGVTQTPKHLITATGQRVTLRCSPRSGDLSVYWYQQSLDQGLQFLIQYYNGEERAKGNILERFSAQQFPDLHSELNLSSLELGDSALYFCASSAPFGQAIPRGGYTFGSGTRLTVV.

This chain connects TRBV7-2 to TRBJ2-3; TRBD2 matches 11 bases. Germline V gene data show CDR1 as SGHTA and CDR2 as FQGNSA. J was trimmed by 0 bases and V by 3 bases; bases with no gene match: 5. The CDR3 covers 17 residues. Here the CDR3 reads CASSFSGTSGSTDTQYF. CDR3 bases: TGTGCCAGCAGCTTTTCCGGGACTAGCGGTAGCACAGATACGCAGTATTTT.